This entry concerns a single T cell receptor (beta chain). The antigen remains undetermined. The CDR3 loop spans 15 amino acids. CDR1 and CDR2 from the germline V gene are MNHEY and SMNVEV (reference sequence). V lost 5 bases and J lost 8; bases outside the gene matches: 12. Each CDR3 protein is one row after TCRdb ran MiXCR on the RT-PCR reads. This sample has roughly 500,000 distinct CDR3 sequences, with about 25% found just once. These data are taken from a study of response to subunit inactivated influenza vaccine. Broader study findings: T cells newly recruited by each seasonal influenza vaccination are few, the authors suggested.

The sample here was CD4+ T cells sorted from PBMCs, taken approximately 5 days after vaccination. This receptor was obtained from a man in his fifties who received an inactivated influenza vaccine. V and J are TRBV27 and TRBJ1-5, with 7 positions matching TRBD1. The DNA for the CDR3 is TGTGCCAGCAGTCCCGGGACAGCTAGTAGGGAGCCCCAGCATTTT. Its translation is CASSPGTASREPQHF.